These T cell receptor beta chains were read from a single sample in a study of blood T cell repertoires in COVID-19. Produced via immunoSEQ multiplex PCR; TCRdb's table is partial and in-frame only. The table has about 36,000 clones, around nine tenths seen once; the top ten hold approximately 2%. Sequenced material: peripheral blood. The receptors stem from a human donor in a cohort sampled during active COVID-19. Both conserved end residues are part of each CDR3. Fields, in order: J gene, clone size, D gene, V gene, CDR3 protein. A D gene is named only where the DNA matches it firmly. Only some rows state a clone size, as once, few, many or a class for expanded clones.

j_gene: TRBJ1-4; abundance: -; d_gene: TRBD1; v_gene: TRBV29-1; CDR3aa: CSVEDPGQGAFEKLFF
j_gene: TRBJ1-3; abundance: -; d_gene: TRBD1; v_gene: TRBV15; CDR3aa: CATSRARARGNGNTIYF
j_gene: TRBJ2-3; abundance: -; d_gene: -; v_gene: TRBV11-2; CDR3aa: CASSLGATSDTQYF
j_gene: TRBJ1-6; abundance: -; d_gene: -; v_gene: TRBV24-1; CDR3aa: CATSDLGGAGNSPLHF
j_gene: TRBJ1-2; abundance: -; d_gene: -; v_gene: TRBV28; CDR3aa: CASSLPGGLNYGYTF
j_gene: TRBJ1-1; abundance: once; d_gene: -; v_gene: TRBV3-1/TRBV3-2; CDR3aa: CASSQSDYNGEAFF
j_gene: TRBJ1-1; abundance: few; d_gene: TRBD1; v_gene: TRBV4-1; CDR3aa: CASSPSLTGEGEAFF
j_gene: TRBJ2-4; abundance: -; d_gene: TRBD2; v_gene: TRBV19; CDR3aa: CASTLGLANIQYF
j_gene: TRBJ1-1; abundance: -; d_gene: -; v_gene: TRBV19; CDR3aa: CASSIGQSTEAFF
j_gene: TRBJ2-5; abundance: -; d_gene: TRBD2; v_gene: TRBV6-6; CDR3aa: CASSYGTSGPGAQYF
j_gene: TRBJ2-7; abundance: -; d_gene: -; v_gene: TRBV29-1; CDR3aa: CSVVEGSGEQYF
j_gene: TRBJ1-5; abundance: once; d_gene: -; v_gene: TRBV6-6; CDR3aa: CASSYQGQPQHF
j_gene: TRBJ1-2; abundance: -; d_gene: TRBD1; v_gene: TRBV11-2; CDR3aa: CASSQLHRGGGYTF
j_gene: TRBJ1-3; abundance: -; d_gene: -; v_gene: TRBV4-1; CDR3aa: CASSQGRQRGNTIYF
j_gene: TRBJ2-7; abundance: -; d_gene: -; v_gene: TRBV11-2; CDR3aa: CASSLDAGVYEQYF
j_gene: TRBJ2-7; abundance: -; d_gene: -; v_gene: TRBV4-1; CDR3aa: CASSLGGLSYEQYF
j_gene: TRBJ1-1; abundance: once; d_gene: TRBD1; v_gene: TRBV5-1; CDR3aa: CASSMTGMNTEAFF